This TCR beta chain was captured by sequencing in a study of beta chain features in type 1 diabetes. Reverse transcribing all isolated RNA meant expressed TCRB transcripts were sequenced. Clones were read by immunoSEQ multiplex PCR, and TCRdb kept only the in-frame ones, dropping some. Of approximately 52,000 clones in the sample, roughly 63% were seen once. General study points: Shorter TCRB CDR3s, moderately but significantly so, were found in Type 1 diabetes patients in all four CD4+ subsets. Cells with high TCR expression could be over-represented by cDNA sequencing.

CD4+ naive, central memory, regulatory and stem cell-like memory cells were sorted via CD45RO/CCR7/CD25/CD127/CD95/CD27. About this clone: The antigen remains unidentified.

The CDR3 is 13 residues long. With 4 bases clipped from V and 8 bases from J, the junction kept 4 bases outside the gene matches. The germline V gene has CDR1 MNHEY and CDR2 SVGAGI. The sequencing sample was made of stem cell memory CD4+ T cells from blood. The receptor's source is a woman under 40 with type 1 diabetes. The chain couples TRBV6-5 to TRBJ2-1, with 8 positions matching TRBD2. CDR3 in amino acids: CASSSASGYEQFF. As DNA, the CDR3 is TGTGCCAGCAGTTCTGCTAGCGGGTATGAGCAGTTCTTC.